This T cell receptor (beta chain) was captured by sequencing in a study of T-cell reconstitution after alpha-beta-depleted transplantation in children. Study-wide results and caveats: The high TCRbeta diversity at day 60 in some patients came from surviving recipient T cells and thymic progenitors. One year after transplant, T-cell counts and diversity came mostly from newly produced T cells. Several hundred expanded graft clones reportedly were the source of alpha-beta T cells about two months after transplant.

Preparation of the TCRbeta library involved a method that used unique molecular identifiers. TCRdb re-derived calls from the PCR reads in MiXCR, one entry per CDR3 protein. This sample has around 78,000 distinct CDR3 sequences, with around 14% found just once. In regard to this clonotype: Its cognate antigen is unknown.

The receptor's source is a male patient aged 2-10 years who had a stem cell transplant for acute lymphoblastic leukemia, so the T cells may come from the graft donor. The sequencing used PBMCs, mostly from graft donor cells, collected 180 days after TCRalphabeta/CD19-depleted stem cell transplant.

The CDR3 DNA reads TGTGCCAGCAGCTCCCCGCTGGGGGCGGGGGAGCAGTACTTC. Translation gives CASSSPLGAGEQYF. This chain links TRBV7-9 with TRBJ2-7; either TRBD1 or TRBD2 may supply D (6 bases each). Per the germline V gene, CDR1 is SEHNR and CDR2 is FQNEAQ (reference sequence). The length of the CDR3 is 14 residues. V was shortened by 4 bases and J by 7 bases, with 17 bases between the two germline ends.